The 2 T cell receptor beta chains in this list originate from one sample, sequenced in a study of T cell responses to AZD1222 COVID-19 vaccine. Clones were sequenced by immunoSEQ multiplex PCR, and TCRdb holds only the in-frame ones, with some missing. The sample holds some 74,000 clones; roughly 85% are singletons and the top ten take roughly 1.3%. Here the sequenced sample was peripheral blood, taken 28 days after the second AZD1222 dose. All receptors come from an adult who received the AZD1222 COVID-19 vaccine.

J is TRBJ2-3 and V is TRBV2; TRBD2 matches 8 bases. J gave up 2 bases and V 2 bases, and 6 bases lay outside the gene matches. This CDR3 region has 16 residues. CDR1 is SNHLY and CDR2 is FYNNEI in the germline V gene. The CDR3 reads CASSESLAGLTDTQYF. CDR3 bases: TGTGCCAGCAGTGAATCTCTAGCGGGCCTCACAGATACGCAGTATTTT. Combining the CDR3 with reference TRBV2 and TRBJ2-3 gives the whole variable domain EPEVTQTPSHQVTQMGQEVILRCVPISNHLYFYWYRQILGQKVEFLVSFYNNEISEKSEIFDDQFSVERPDGSNFTLKIRSTKLEDSAMYFCASSESLAGLTDTQYFGPGTRLTVL.

The rearrangement uses TRBV3-1 (or the pseudogene TRBV3-2) and TRBJ1-6, with 9 bases fitting TRBD1. The CDR3 runs to 16 residues. V shed 4 bases and J 7 bases; nucleotides not matched to a gene: 8. Germline values: CDR1 LGHDT, CDR2 YNNKEL (reference sequence). The CDR3 is CASSPRWTGANSPLHF. CDR3 nucleotide sequence: TGTGCCAGCAGCCCCCGATGGACAGGGGCCAATTCACCCCTCCACTTT.